The 20 T cell receptor beta chains listed next were all sequenced from one sample in a study of cytomegalovirus exposure and HLA in healthy donors. PCR employed 60 Vbeta and 13 Jbeta primers. TCRdb's copy holds only in-frame clones and misses some; the assay was immunoSEQ multiplex PCR. The sample lists 160,000 or so clones, around four fifths occurring once. Source material: PBMCs. The source is a man aged 25 to 40 in good health and CMV-seronegative.

The rearrangement links TRBV7-3 to TRBJ2-5, with TRBD2 matching 14 bases. V lost 4 bases, J lost 5 bases, and 18 bases stayed unmatched. In germline, CDR1 is SGHTA, CDR2 FQGTGA. The length of the CDR3 is 20 residues. CDR3 in DNA: TGTGCCAGCAGCTCGACCGGGACCAGACTAGCGGGAGGGCCCCAGGAGACCCAGTACTTC. Translating it yields CASSSTGTRLAGGPQETQYF.

The chain recombines TRBV6-6 with TRBJ2-5, with D perhaps matching TRBD2 (5 bases). The germline V gene encodes CDR1 MNHNY and CDR2 SVGAGI (reference sequence). V was cut by 0 bases and J by 11 bases, with 16 bases left in between. The CDR3 runs to 14 residues. DNA for the CDR3: TGTGCCAGCAGTTACTCGCATACTCCTTGGGAGCAGTACTTC. Its translation: CASSYSHTPWEQYF.

V is TRBV6-5 and J is TRBJ2-5; 12 positions match TRBD1. Judging by the DNA end, TRBJ2-7 fits better; the J call may be wrong. The CDR3 is 15 amino acids. Germline CDR1 MNHEY, CDR2 SVGAGI. CDR3 DNA: TGTGCCAGCAGTGGTTCGGGACAGGGGGCGTTCGAGCAGTACTTC. Protein product: CASSGSGQGAFEQYF.

This clone was seen a few times. This sequence joins TRBV6-5 and TRBJ2-1; possible D gene TRBD2, 5 bases. The length of the CDR3 is 13 residues. Trimming took off 0 bases at V and 10 bases at J, with 10 bases between the two ends. Germline CDR1 is MNHEY and CDR2 is SVGAGI. The CDR3 DNA follows: TGTGCCAGCAGTTACTCGAGACCGGGGGAGCAGTTCTTC. Its protein product is CASSYSRPGEQFF.

The sample holds a few counts of this clone. The genes are TRBV27 and TRBJ1-5; maybe TRBD1 (5 bases). Looked up from germline, CDR1 is MNHEY and CDR2 is SMNVEV (reference sequence). V was trimmed by 6 bases and J by 1 base, leaving 7 bases between them. CDR3 length: 13 amino acids. The CDR3 is CASRRQSNQPQHF. CDR3 in DNA: TGTGCCAGCAGGAGACAGAGCAATCAGCCCCAGCATTTT.

This chain joins TRBV14 and TRBJ2-7, with 8 nucleotides matching TRBD1. The CDR3 extends over 14 amino acids. Germline trimming cut 4 bases from V and 2 bases from J; bases unmatched to any gene: 4. Germline CDR1 SGHDN, CDR2 FVKESK. CDR3 nucleotide sequence: TGTGCCAGCAGCCGTACGGGACAGGCCTACGAGCAGTACTTC. Encoded protein: CASSRTGQAYEQYF.

The genes are TRBV5-1 and TRBJ1-1; possible D gene TRBD1, 5 bases. V was clipped by 0 bases and J by 1 base, with 13 bases between them. This CDR3 contains 16 residues. CDR1 is SGHRS and CDR2 is YFSETQ in the germline V gene. CDR3 in DNA: TGCGCCAGCAGCTTGGCCGAAGGGGTGGGGAACACTGAAGCTTTCTTT. It specifies CASSLAEGVGNTEAFF.

V gene TRBV2 combines with J gene TRBJ1-3, with D perhaps matching TRBD1 (5 bases). In germline, CDR1 is SNHLY, CDR2 FYNNEI. The CDR3 covers 13 residues. Trimming shortened V by 4 bases and J by 3 bases, and 7 bases separated the two germline ends. The CDR3 bases are TGTGCCAGCAGTGCCAGGGATGGAAACACCATATATTTT. This gives the protein CASSARDGNTIYF. Using reference TRBV2 and TRBJ1-3 for the parts outside the CDR3, the full variable domain is EPEVTQTPSHQVTQMGQEVILRCVPISNHLYFYWYRQILGQKVEFLVSFYNNEISEKSEIFDDQFSVERPDGSNFTLKIRSTKLEDSAMYFCASSARDGNTIYFGEGSWLTVV.

The genes are TRBV19 and TRBJ1-5, with D uncertain. The germline V gene has CDR1 LNHDA and CDR2 SQIVND (reference sequence). The V end was cut by 5 bases, the J end by 4 bases, with 15 bases between. This CDR3 contains 15 residues. The CDR3, as DNA: TGTGCCAGTAGTCCAGACGGCGGGCGTAATCAGCCCCAGCATTTT. Its translation: CASSPDGGRNQPQHF.

The rearrangement links TRBV5-1 to TRBJ1-4, with TRBD1 matching 9 bases. Per the germline V gene, CDR1 is SGHRS and CDR2 is YFSETQ. Trimming at V came to 4 bases and at J to 6 bases, leaving 13 bases not matched to a gene. The CDR3 runs to 17 residues. This chain's CDR3 is CASSRGQGDRAHEKLFF. DNA for the CDR3: TGCGCCAGCAGCAGGGGACAGGGAGACAGAGCCCATGAAAAACTGTTTTTT.

The chain uses TRBV28 and TRBJ2-5; the match to TRBD1 covers 8 bases. The V gene's germline CDR1 is MDHEN and CDR2 SYDVKM. The CDR3 runs 13 residues. V lost 8 bases to trimming and J lost 5 bases; unmatched junction nucleotides: 7. The CDR3 bases are TGTGCCAGCGTCCCCAGGGGGCCGGAGACCCAGTACTTC. It translates to CASVPRGPETQYF.

The V call is TRBV30, the J call TRBJ2-5; 7 bases are shared with TRBD1. J gave up 5 bases and V 1 base, and 19 bases lay outside the gene matches. Germline loops: CDR1 GTSNPN, CDR2 SVGIG (reference sequence). The CDR3 is 18 residues long. CDR3 amino acids: CAWSDAPTGLFGAETQYF. CDR3 DNA sequence: TGTGCCTGGAGTGACGCACCGACAGGGTTATTTGGTGCGGAGACCCAGTACTTC.

The V and J genes are TRBV27 and TRBJ2-1; tentatively, D is TRBD2 (6 bases). The CDR3 consists of 14 residues. V lost 6 bases, J lost 8 bases, and 17 bases lay in between. Germline lookup yields CDR1 MNHEY and CDR2 SMNVEV (reference sequence). The CDR3 DNA sequence: TGTGCCAGCAGCGTCCCTGGCGGGATGGATGAGCAGTTCTTC. Its protein product is CASSVPGGMDEQFF.

The CDR3 DNA sequence: TGTGCCAGCAGCGGGACAGGTAATGGCTACACCTTC. Protein: CASSGTGNGYTF. The rearrangement joins TRBV9 to TRBJ1-2, with 7 positions matching TRBD1. J lost 6 bases, V lost 3 bases, and 2 bases had no gene match. The V gene's germline CDR1 is SGDLS and CDR2 YYNGEE. The CDR3 runs to 12 residues.

This clone has a handful of counts. The genes are TRBV25-1 and TRBJ2-5, with D possibly matching TRBD1 (5 bases). The CDR3 runs 13 residues. Germline loops: CDR1 MGHDK, CDR2 SYGVNS. V lost 6 bases and J lost 3, with 11 bases in between. The CDR3, as DNA: TGTGCCAGCAGGAAACAGGTGGAAGAGACCCAGTACTTC. Protein: CASRKQVEETQYF.

The V and J genes are TRBV4-1 and TRBJ2-7, with D hard to call. Looked up from germline, CDR1 is MGHRA and CDR2 is YSYEKL. V was trimmed by 0 bases and J by 2 bases, leaving 8 bases between them. This CDR3 comprises 14 residues. In nucleotides, the CDR3 is TGCGCCAGCAGCCAAGAACAAGTCGCCTACGAGCAGTACTTC. It is translated as CASSQEQVAYEQYF.

A single count supports this clone. This chain links TRBV2 with TRBJ1-1, with D maybe TRBD1 (6 bases). V shed 6 bases and J shed 0 bases, with 14 bases lying between them. Germline loops: CDR1 SNHLY, CDR2 FYNNEI. The length of the CDR3 is 15 residues. CDR3 sequence reads: CASRTGLSLNTEAFF. The CDR3 DNA reads TGTGCCAGCAGGACAGGCTTATCATTGAACACTGAAGCTTTCTTT.

This chain joins TRBV5-1 and TRBJ2-5, with 11 bases that match TRBD2. V shed 5 bases and J 4 bases; nucleotides not matched to a gene: 13. The CDR3 contains 17 residues. Germline CDR1 reads SGHRS; CDR2 reads YFSETQ. DNA for the CDR3: TGCGCCAGCAGATCCTCGTTAGTAGCGGGAGGGGGAGAGACCCAGTACTTC. It is translated as CASRSSLVAGGGETQYF.

V is TRBV5-6 and J is TRBJ2-7; TRBD2 is a possible D gene (6 bases). Looked up from germline, CDR1 is SGHDT and CDR2 is YYEEEE. The length of the CDR3 is 16 residues. Deletions cut 3 bases from V and 3 bases from J, with 19 bases between. In DNA, the CDR3 is TGTGCCAGCAGCTATGCCGGGGGATTTCAAGTCTACGAGCAGTACTTC. Translated, it gives CASSYAGGFQVYEQYF.

Details on this clone: Other DNA sequences from this sample encode an identical CDR3 as well. V usage is TRBV5-1 and J usage is TRBJ1-5; D is possibly TRBD1 (6 bases). From germline, CDR1 is SGHRS and CDR2 YFSETQ. Trimming stripped 0 bases from V and 5 bases from J, with 9 bases between. There are 14 residues in the CDR3. The CDR3 DNA sequence: TGCGCCAGCAGCTTGGAGGGGGGGGATCAGCCCCAGCATTTT. This encodes CASSLEGGDQPQHF.